The clone carrying this T cell receptor beta chain was observed at least ten times. Its target is unknown. This sample stems from a study of neurological immune-mediated disorders. Study background: Of the approximately 35 patients who had multiple sclerosis, some 30 had the relapsing-remitting form and 3 had the secondary progressive form.

The cDNA was produced through 5'RACE with 10-nucleotide random UMIs. TCRdb analysed the 5' RACE reads with MiXCR anew, one entry per CDR3 protein. The table includes about 92,000 distinct CDR3 sequences, roughly 3.5% detected once. Whole-study results and caveats: Clinical features showed no association with the multiple sclerosis repertoire cluster, and MRI features showed none either.

Germline loops: CDR1 LGHDT, CDR2 YNNKEL (reference sequence). The CDR3 is 11 residues long. Trimming stripped 6 bases from V and 8 bases from J, with 10 bases between. Sequenced material: PBMCs. The chain carries TRBV3-1 and TRBJ1-2; maybe TRBD1 (5 bases). The clonotype originates from a woman between 45 and 65 years old with multiple sclerosis. CDR3 nucleotides: TGTGCCAGCAGGGGGGTGTCGGGCTACACCTTC. It yields the protein CASRGVSGYTF.